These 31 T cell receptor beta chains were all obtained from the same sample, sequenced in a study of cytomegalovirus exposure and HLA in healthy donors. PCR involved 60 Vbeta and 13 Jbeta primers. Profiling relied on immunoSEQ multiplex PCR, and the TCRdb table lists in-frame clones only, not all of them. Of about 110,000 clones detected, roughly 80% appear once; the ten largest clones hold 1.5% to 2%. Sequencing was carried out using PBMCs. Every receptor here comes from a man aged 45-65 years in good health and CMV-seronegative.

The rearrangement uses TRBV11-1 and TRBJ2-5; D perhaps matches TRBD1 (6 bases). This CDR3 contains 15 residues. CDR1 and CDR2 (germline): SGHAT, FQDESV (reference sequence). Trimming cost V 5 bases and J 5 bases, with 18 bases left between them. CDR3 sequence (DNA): TGTGCCAGCAGCCGCGGACAGCCACCGAGCGAGACCCAGTACTTC. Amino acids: CASSRGQPPSETQYF.

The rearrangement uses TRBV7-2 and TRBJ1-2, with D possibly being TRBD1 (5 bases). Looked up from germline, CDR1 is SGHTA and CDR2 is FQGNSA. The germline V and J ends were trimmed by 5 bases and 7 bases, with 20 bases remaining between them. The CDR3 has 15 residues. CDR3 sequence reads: CASSAATVETSGYTF. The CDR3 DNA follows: TGTGCCAGCAGCGCCGCGACAGTGGAGACGAGTGGCTACACCTTC.

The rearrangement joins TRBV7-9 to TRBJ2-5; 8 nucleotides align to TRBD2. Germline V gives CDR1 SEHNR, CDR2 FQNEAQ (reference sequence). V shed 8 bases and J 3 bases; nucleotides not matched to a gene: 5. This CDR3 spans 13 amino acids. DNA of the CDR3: TGTGCCAGCGTATTTAGCGGGGAAGAGACCCAGTACTTC. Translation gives CASVFSGEETQYF.

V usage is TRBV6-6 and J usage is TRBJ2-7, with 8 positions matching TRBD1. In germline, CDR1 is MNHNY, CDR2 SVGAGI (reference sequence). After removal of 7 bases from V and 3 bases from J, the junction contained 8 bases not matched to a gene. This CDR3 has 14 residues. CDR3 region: CASTDRGRNYEQYF. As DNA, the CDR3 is TGTGCCAGCACCGACAGGGGACGCAACTACGAGCAGTACTTC.

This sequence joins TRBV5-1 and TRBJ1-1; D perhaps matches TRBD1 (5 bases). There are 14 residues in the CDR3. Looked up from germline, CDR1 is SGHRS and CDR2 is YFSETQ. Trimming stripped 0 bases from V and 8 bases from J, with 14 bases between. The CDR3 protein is CASSLEVGTLEAFF. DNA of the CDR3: TGCGCCAGCAGCTTGGAAGTTGGGACTCTAGAAGCTTTCTTT.

The CDR3 DNA reads as TGTGCCAGCAATTTTGGACTAGCCGGGAGTGGGTTCTTC. It codes for CASNFGLAGSGFF. The chain employs TRBV6-6 and TRBJ2-1, with 8 bases aligning to TRBD2. The CDR3 runs to 13 residues. Trimming at V came to 7 bases and at J to 15 bases, leaving 14 bases not matched to a gene. Looked up from germline, CDR1 is MNHNY and CDR2 is SVGAGI (reference sequence).

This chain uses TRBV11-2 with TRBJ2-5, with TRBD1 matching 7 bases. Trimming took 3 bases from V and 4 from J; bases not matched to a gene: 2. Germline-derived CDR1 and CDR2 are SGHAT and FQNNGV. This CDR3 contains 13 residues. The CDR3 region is CASSFPGGETQYF. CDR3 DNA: TGTGCCAGCAGCTTCCCAGGGGGAGAGACCCAGTACTTC.

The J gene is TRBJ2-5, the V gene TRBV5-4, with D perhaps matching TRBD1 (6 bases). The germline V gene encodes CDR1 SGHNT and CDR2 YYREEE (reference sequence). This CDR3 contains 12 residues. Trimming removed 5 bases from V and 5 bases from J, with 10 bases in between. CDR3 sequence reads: CASSTGRETQYF. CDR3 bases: TGTGCCAGCAGTACAGGGCGGGAGACCCAGTACTTC.

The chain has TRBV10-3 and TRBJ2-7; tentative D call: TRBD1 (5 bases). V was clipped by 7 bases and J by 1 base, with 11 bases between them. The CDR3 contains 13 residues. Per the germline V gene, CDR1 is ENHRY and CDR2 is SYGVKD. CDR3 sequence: CAIKGVLSYEQYF. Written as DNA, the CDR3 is TGTGCCATCAAAGGGGTTTTATCCTACGAGCAGTACTTC.

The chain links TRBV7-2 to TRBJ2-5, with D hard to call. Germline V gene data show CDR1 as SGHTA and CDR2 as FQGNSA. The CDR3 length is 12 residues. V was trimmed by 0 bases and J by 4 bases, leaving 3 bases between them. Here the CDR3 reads CASSLARETQYF. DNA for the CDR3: TGTGCCAGCAGCTTAGCGCGAGAGACCCAGTACTTC.

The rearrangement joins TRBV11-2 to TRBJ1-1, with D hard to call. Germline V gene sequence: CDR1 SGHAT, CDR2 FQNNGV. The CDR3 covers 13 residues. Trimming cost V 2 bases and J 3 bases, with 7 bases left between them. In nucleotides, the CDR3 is TGTGCCAGCAGCTTAACCACTGACACTGAAGCTTTCTTT. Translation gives CASSLTTDTEAFF.

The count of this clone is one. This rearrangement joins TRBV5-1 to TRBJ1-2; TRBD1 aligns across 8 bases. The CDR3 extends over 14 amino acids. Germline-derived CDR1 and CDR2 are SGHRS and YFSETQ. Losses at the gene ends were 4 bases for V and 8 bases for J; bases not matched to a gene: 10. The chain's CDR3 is CASSPQRTGIGYTF. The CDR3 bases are TGCGCCAGCAGCCCACAACGGACAGGGATCGGCTACACCTTC.

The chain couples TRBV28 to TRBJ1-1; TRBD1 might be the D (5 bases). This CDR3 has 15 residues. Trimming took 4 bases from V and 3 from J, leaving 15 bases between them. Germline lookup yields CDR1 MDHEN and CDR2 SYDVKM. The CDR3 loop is CASSSNRNSDTEAFF. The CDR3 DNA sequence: TGTGCCAGCAGTTCAAACAGGAACTCGGACACTGAAGCTTTCTTT.

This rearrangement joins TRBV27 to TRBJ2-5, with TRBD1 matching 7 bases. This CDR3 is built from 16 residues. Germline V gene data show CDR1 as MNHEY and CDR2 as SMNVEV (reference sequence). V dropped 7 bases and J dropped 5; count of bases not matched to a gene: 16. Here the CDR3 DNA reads TGTGCCAGCACTATAAGTCGGCCGACAGGGATCGAGACCCAGTACTTC. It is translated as CASTISRPTGIETQYF.

CDR3 sequence (DNA): TGTGCCATAGACGGGAACTATGGCTACACCTTC. It translates to CAIDGNYGYTF. The V and J genes are TRBV10-3 and TRBJ1-2, with unresolved D. This CDR3 has 11 amino acids. Trimming shortened V by 9 bases and J by 2 bases, and 7 bases separated the two germline ends. Germline-derived CDR1 and CDR2 are ENHRY and SYGVKD.

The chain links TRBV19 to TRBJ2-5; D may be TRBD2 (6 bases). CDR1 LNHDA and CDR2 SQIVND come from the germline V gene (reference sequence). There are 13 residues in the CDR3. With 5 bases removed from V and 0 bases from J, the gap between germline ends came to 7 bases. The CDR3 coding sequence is TGTGCCAGTAGTGGCGGGGACCAAGAGACCCAGTACTTC. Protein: CASSGGDQETQYF.

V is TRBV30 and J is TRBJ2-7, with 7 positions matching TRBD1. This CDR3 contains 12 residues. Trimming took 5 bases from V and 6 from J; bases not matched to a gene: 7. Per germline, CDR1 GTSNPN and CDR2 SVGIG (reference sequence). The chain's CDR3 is CAWSDRGLEQYF. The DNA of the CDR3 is TGTGCCTGGTCCGATAGGGGGCTCGAGCAGTACTTC.

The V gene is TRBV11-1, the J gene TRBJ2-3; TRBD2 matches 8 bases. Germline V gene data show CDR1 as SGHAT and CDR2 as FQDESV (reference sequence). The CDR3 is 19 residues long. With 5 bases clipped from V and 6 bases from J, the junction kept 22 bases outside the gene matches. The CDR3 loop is CASSPVRPGLVSFGDTQYF. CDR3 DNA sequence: TGTGCCAGCAGCCCAGTCCGACCGGGACTAGTTTCATTTGGCGATACGCAGTATTTT.

The CDR3 DNA reads as TGCGCCAGCGGAACCCAGGGGAATTTAAGCAATCAGCCCCAGCATTTT. Translated: CASGTQGNLSNQPQHF. The genes are TRBV5-1 and TRBJ1-5, with D perhaps TRBD1 (6 bases). V was cut by 7 bases and J by 1 base, with 18 bases left in between. The germline gives CDR1 SGHRS, CDR2 YFSETQ. The length of the CDR3 is 16 residues.

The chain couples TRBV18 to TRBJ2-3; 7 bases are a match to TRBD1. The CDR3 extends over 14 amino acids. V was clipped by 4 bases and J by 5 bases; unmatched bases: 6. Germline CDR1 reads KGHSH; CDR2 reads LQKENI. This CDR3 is CASSLTGSGDTQYF. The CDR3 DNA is TGTGCCAGCTCACTGACAGGGTCTGGAGATACGCAGTATTTT.

The chain's CDR3 is CASSVLGPTGYNEQFF. CDR3 coding DNA: TGCGCCAGCAGCGTCCTCGGGCCGACAGGCTACAATGAGCAGTTCTTC. The chain uses TRBV5-1 and TRBJ2-1; perhaps TRBD1 as D (6 bases). V gave up 4 bases and J gave up 3 bases, with 17 bases separating them. The CDR3 has 16 residues. CDR1 is SGHRS, CDR2 YFSETQ, per germline.

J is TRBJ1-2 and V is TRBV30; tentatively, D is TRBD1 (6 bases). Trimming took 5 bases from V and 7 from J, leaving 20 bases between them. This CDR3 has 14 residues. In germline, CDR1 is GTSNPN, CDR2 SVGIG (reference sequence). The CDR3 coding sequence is TGTGCCTGGGGGGGGGCACCTATATTAAGTGGCTACACCTTC. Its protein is CAWGGAPILSGYTF.

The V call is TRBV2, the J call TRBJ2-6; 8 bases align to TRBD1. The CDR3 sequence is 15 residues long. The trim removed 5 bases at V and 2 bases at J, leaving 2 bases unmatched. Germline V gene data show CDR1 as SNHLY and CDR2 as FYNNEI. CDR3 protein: CASSLDRAGANVLTF. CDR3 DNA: TGTGCCAGCAGTTTGGACAGGGCTGGGGCCAACGTCCTGACTTTC.

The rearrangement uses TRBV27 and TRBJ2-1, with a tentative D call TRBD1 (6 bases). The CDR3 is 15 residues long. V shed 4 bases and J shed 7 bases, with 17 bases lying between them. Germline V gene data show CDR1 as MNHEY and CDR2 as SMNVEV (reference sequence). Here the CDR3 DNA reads TGTGCCAGCAGTTCATCAGGGGTCCACGCGAATGAGCAGTTCTTC. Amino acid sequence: CASSSSGVHANEQFF.

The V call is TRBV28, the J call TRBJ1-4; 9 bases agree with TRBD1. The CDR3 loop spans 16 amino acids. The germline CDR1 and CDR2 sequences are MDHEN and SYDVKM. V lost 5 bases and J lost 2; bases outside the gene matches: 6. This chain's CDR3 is CASSLDRGPTNEKLFF. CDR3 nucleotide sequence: TGTGCCAGCAGTCTGGACAGGGGTCCTACTAATGAAAAACTGTTTTTT.

The CDR3 reads CASRPTGGETQYF. CDR3 sequence (DNA): TGTGCCAGTAGGCCGACAGGGGGGGAGACCCAGTACTTC. V usage is TRBV19 and J usage is TRBJ2-5, with 9 bases lining up with TRBD1. Germline V gene data show CDR1 as LNHDA and CDR2 as SQIVND (reference sequence). Germline trimming cut 6 bases from V and 5 bases from J; bases unmatched to any gene: 4. The CDR3 contains 13 residues.

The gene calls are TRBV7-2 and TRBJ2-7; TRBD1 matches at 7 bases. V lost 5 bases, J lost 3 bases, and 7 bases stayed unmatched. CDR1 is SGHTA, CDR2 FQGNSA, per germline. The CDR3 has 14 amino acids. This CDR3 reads CASSHPQGSYEQYF. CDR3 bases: TGTGCCAGCAGCCACCCACAGGGGAGCTACGAGCAGTACTTC.

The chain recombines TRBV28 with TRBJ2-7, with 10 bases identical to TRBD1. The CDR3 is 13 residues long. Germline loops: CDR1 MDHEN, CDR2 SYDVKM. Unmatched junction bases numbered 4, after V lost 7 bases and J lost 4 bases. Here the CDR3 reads CASTPGQGYEQYV. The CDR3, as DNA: TGTGCCAGCACGCCGGGACAGGGGTACGAGCAGTACGTC.

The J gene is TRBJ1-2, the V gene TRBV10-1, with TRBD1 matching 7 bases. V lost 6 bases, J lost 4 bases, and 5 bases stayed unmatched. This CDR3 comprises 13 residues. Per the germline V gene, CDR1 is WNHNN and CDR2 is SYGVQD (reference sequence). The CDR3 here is CASSRGQLYGYTF. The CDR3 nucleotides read TGCGCCAGCAGCCGGGGACAGCTCTATGGCTACACCTTC.

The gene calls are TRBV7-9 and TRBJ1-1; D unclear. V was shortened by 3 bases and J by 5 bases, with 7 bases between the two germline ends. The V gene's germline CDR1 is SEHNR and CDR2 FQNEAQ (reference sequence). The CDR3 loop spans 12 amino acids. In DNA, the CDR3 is TGTGCCAGCAGCTTTGTAACTACTGAAGCTTTCTTT. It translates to CASSFVTTEAFF.

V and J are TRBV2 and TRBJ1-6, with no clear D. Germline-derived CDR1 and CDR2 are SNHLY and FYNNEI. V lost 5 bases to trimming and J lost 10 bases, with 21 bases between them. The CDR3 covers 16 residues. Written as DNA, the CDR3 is TGTGCCAGCAGTAACCCCGGGAAGGGCTCAACATCACCCCTCCACTTT. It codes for CASSNPGKGSTSPLHF.